This TCR beta chain was identified during a study of blood T cell repertoires in COVID-19. Clones were sequenced by immunoSEQ multiplex PCR, and TCRdb holds only the in-frame ones, with some missing. The sample holds about 250,000 clones; around nine tenths are singletons and the top ten take 3% to 3.5%. With 4 bases removed from V and 7 bases from J, the gap between germline ends came to 17 bases. Germline values: CDR1 MNHEY, CDR2 SVGEGT. CDR3 length: 15 amino acids. Sequences were obtained from peripheral blood. J is TRBJ2-1 and V is TRBV6-2 or TRBV6-3, with TRBD1 as a possible D gene (6 bases). The clonotype comes from a man between 18 and 35 years old with active or convalescent COVID-19. CDR3 in DNA: TGTGCCAGCAGTTTACAGGGTGGCGGACAGAATGAGCAGTTCTTC. Amino acid sequence: CASSLQGGGQNEQFF.